This entry describes one T cell receptor (beta chain). No antigen is known for it. It has no much larger one-base neighbor in the sample; base qualities were not kept. The immunoSEQ Assay, a bias-controlled multiplex PCR, was used to amplify TCRbeta CDR3 regions from genomic DNA. Regarding the original processing steps: The number of nucleated cells in each sample was estimated from the amplification of reference gene primers within the assay. To quantify the absolute abundance of each unique TCRbeta CDR3 rearrangement, sequence reads were collapsed and filtered. Productive Simpson clonality was computed per sample as the square root of Simpson's diversity index over productive rearrangements. In TCRdb, the immuneACCESS table is reduced to in-frame sequences with V and J assigned. These tables do not hold every clone; where another copy was compared, an unresolved V gene accounts for under half, and the others remain unexplained. V, J and clone size reflect that table, while D and trimming were determined from the DNA. In all, the sample holds over 200,000 clones, and approximately 78% of those were seen once. The top ten constitute 7.5% to 10% of the sample.

The entry originates in a study of blood T cell repertoires in COVID-19 (dated by TCRdb to 2018 to 2021). About the full investigation: Samples covering the acute and convalescent phases of COVID-19 were provided by collaborators in the United States, Italy and Spain. The prospective study material was composed of cDNA or gDNA derived from T cells, B-cell-depleted T cells, or PBMCs. The dataset comprised deeply sampled blood TCRbeta repertoires from subjects exposed to, actively infected with, or recovered from COVID-19. The repertoires were released in a freely available public database intended as a resource for research on the immune response to SARS-CoV-2. The samples were drawn from the first 160 participants of the ongoing ImmuneRACE study and from about 1,200 subjects provided by 6 global collaborators. A de-identified subject ID, COVID-19 status, age in years and sex were almost always included in the sample metadata. HLA class I and class II types, where available, came from metadata supplied by the sample provider rather than from assay-based typing. What the study reported, not specific to this receptor: How much clinical and demographic metadata was included differed by source and by participant, and the metadata was provided uncurated.

In the prospective study, participants were roughly 18 to 95 years old, resided in about two dozen geographic areas of the United States, and were enrolled through a virtual design. To assign participants to cohorts, the prospective study relied on clinical history that participants themselves reported in a screening survey and a study questionnaire. Recovered participants in ImmuneRACE Cohort 3 were defined as having two consecutive negative NP/OP PCR tests, clearance from a healthcare professional, or resolution of symptoms. In the prospective study, mobile phlebotomists collected whole blood, serum and a nasopharyngeal or oropharyngeal swab from each participant. Over an approximately 2-month period, participants in the prospective study had the option of providing additional blood draws and questionnaires. Before DNA extraction, prospective study blood samples were shipped either frozen or at room temperature.

The CDR3, cysteine through phenylalanine, is 14 amino acids long. The kept DNA is CDR3 alone, 42 bases in frame from the first base. V gives up 10 bases and J gives up 5 bases, and the segment between their germline ends measures 21 bases. The germline V gene encodes CDR1 SNHLY and CDR2 FYNNEI. The sequencing input was PBMCs or T cells enriched from blood (not recorded which). Recombination linked TRBV2 to TRBJ2-7; a weak D assignment points to TRBD2 (5 bases agree). The receptor comes from a man aged 35 to 55 who had recovered from COVID-19. CDR3 protein: CATLLASRRNEQYF. Here is the DNA: TGTGCCACCTTACTGGCTTCCAGGAGGAACGAGCAGTACTTC.